This T cell receptor beta chain derives from a study of shared clonotypes between healthy human individuals. Study-level points and caveats: Several donors showed sharing of around 5% of naive CD4 clonotypes.

Libraries were prepared by immunoSEQ multiplex PCR; TCRdb keeps only in-frame clonotypes and omits some of them. The sample carries some 1 million clones, around 74% recorded once. V lost 3 bases, J lost 5 bases, and 23 bases lay in between. The CDR3 totals 17 residues. Germline assignment: CDR1 GTSNPN and CDR2 SVGIG (reference sequence). About this clone: Its antigen is not known.

It was into CD45RA+ naive and CD45RA-negative memory subsets that the CD4+ cells were split. The V call is TRBV30, the J call TRBJ2-1, with a tentative D call TRBD2 (7 bases). Sequencing was performed on memory CD4+ T cells sorted from blood. Specified subset: CD45RA-negative fraction. The receptor was isolated from a young man in good health. The CDR3 region has the DNA TGTGCCTGGAGCTACCGGCTGGGGGCGGGGGCGAACAATGAGCAGTTCTTC. Translating it yields CAWSYRLGAGANNEQFF.